A selection of T cell receptor beta chains follows, all from one sample in a study of shared clonotypes between healthy human individuals. TCRdb's copy holds only in-frame clones and misses some; the assay was immunoSEQ multiplex PCR. Here the sample spans over a million clones, more than 75% being singletons. Source material: memory CD4+ T cells from PBMCs. These receptors originate from a young man in good health. Some clones in this sample may be carry-over from other donors' samples. Each CDR3 is given with its conserved first and last residue. D genes are given only for firm matches. Clone size appears in some rows only: once, few, many, or a class for an expanded clone.

NA,15,TRBJ2-3,NA,TRBV19,CASSPLEGGTDTQYF,TGTGCCAGTAGTCCCTTGGAGGGGGGCACAGATACGCAGTATTTT
NA,15,TRBJ1-5,NA,TRBV6-1,CASSEGSYSNQPQHF,TGTGCCAGCAGTGAAGGCAGCTATAGCAATCAGCCCCAGCATTTT
NA,12,TRBJ1-2,few,TRBV28,CASSLSGNGYTF,TGTGCCAGCAGTTTATCCGGGAACGGCTACACCTTC
NA,14,TRBJ2-5,NA,TRBV6-4,CASSDSDRQETQYF,TGTGCCAGCAGTGACTCGGACAGACAAGAGACCCAGTACTTC
NA,14,TRBJ2-3,once,TRBV2,CASRYDRNSFTQYF,TGTGCCAGCAGATATGACAGGAATAGTTTCACGCAGTATTTT
NA,13,TRBJ2-5,NA,TRBV18,CASSLRGSETQYF,TGTGCCAGCTCACTAAGGGGGAGCGAGACCCAGTACTTC
TRBD2,14,TRBJ2-1,once,TRBV4-3,CASSQEGGDYEQFF,TGCGCCAGCAGCCAAGAGGGGGGGGATTATGAGCAGTTCTTC
NA,15,TRBJ2-7,NA,TRBV5-4,CASSSYSTGKTEQYF,TGTGCCAGCAGCTCCTACTCAACGGGCAAGACCGAGCAGTACTTC
NA,13,TRBJ1-1,NA,TRBV7-9,CASSYDGNTEAFF,TGTGCCAGCAGCTACGACGGGAACACTGAAGCTTTCTTT
NA,12,TRBJ1-2,few,TRBV5-4,CASSLTGTGYTF,TGTGCCAGCAGCTTGACCGGCACGGGCTACACCTTC
NA,13,TRBJ2-7,few,TRBV14,CASSQGLRHEQYF,TGTGCCAGCAGCCAAGGACTGAGACACGAGCAGTACTTC
NA,13,TRBJ2-7,few,TRBV5-1,CASSLGPAYEQYF,TGCGCCAGCAGCTTGGGACCGGCTTACGAGCAGTACTTC
NA,11,TRBJ2-5,NA,TRBV2,CASGKQETQYF,TGTGCCAGCGGAAAACAAGAGACCCAGTACTTC
TRBD1,16,TRBJ2-4,NA,TRBV18,CASSADRGLAKNIQYF,TGTGCCAGCTCCGCGGACAGGGGTCTAGCCAAAAACATTCAGTACTTC
TRBD2,15,TRBJ2-3,NA,TRBV30,CAWSGLAGSTDTQYF,TGTGCCTGGAGTGGCCTAGCGGGAAGCACAGATACGCAGTATTTT
NA,15,TRBJ2-7,NA,TRBV5-5,CASSANPGYSYEQYF,TGTGCCAGCAGCGCGAACCCGGGGTACTCCTACGAGCAGTACTTC
NA,16,TRBJ2-7,NA,TRBV27,CASRPGWGEWSYEQYF,TGTGCCAGCAGACCTGGATGGGGGGAATGGTCCTACGAGCAGTACTTC
NA,13,TRBJ2-3,NA,TRBV4-2,CASSQVGTDTQYF,TGTGCCAGCAGCCAAGTGGGGACAGATACGCAGTATTTT
NA,15,TRBJ1-1,NA,TRBV4-3,CASSQMHSRQSEAFF,TGCGCCAGCAGCCAAATGCACAGTCGGCAATCTGAAGCTTTCTTT
NA,17,TRBJ2-3,NA,TRBV5-1,CASSLSPGTTSTDTQYF,TGCGCCAGCAGCTTGAGTCCAGGAACGACTAGCACAGATACGCAGTATTTT
NA,14,TRBJ2-1,few,TRBV7-2,CASSFSRVSDEQFF,TGTGCCAGCAGCTTCTCCCGGGTTAGCGATGAGCAGTTCTTC
TRBD2,14,TRBJ2-7,NA,TRBV5-1,CASTDSGRSYEQYF,TGCGCCAGCACTGATAGCGGGCGCTCCTACGAGCAGTACTTC
TRBD1,16,TRBJ2-4,NA,TRBV7-9,CASSLGTGLSKNIQYF,TGTGCCAGCAGCTTAGGGACAGGGTTATCCAAAAACATTCAGTACTTC
NA,16,TRBJ2-1,NA,TRBV5-5,CASSLLGTGTYNEQFF,TGTGCCAGCAGCTTGCTAGGTACAGGGACATACAATGAGCAGTTCTTC
NA,14,TRBJ2-2,few,TRBV2,CASSEGMNTGELFF,TGTGCCAGCAGTGAGGGGATGAACACCGGGGAGCTGTTTTTT
NA,16,TRBJ1-2,NA,TRBV7-2,CASSLVWFRSGDGYTF,TGTGCCAGCAGCTTAGTTTGGTTCAGGTCAGGGGATGGCTACACCTTC
NA,14,TRBJ2-7,NA,TRBV5-1,CASSFSTSSYEQYF,TGCGCCAGCAGCTTCTCAACTAGCTCCTACGAGCAGTACTTC
NA,13,TRBJ1-1,NA,TRBV5-5,CASSLMAGTEAFF,TGTGCCAGCAGCTTGATGGCAGGGACTGAAGCTTTCTTT
NA,13,TRBJ1-1,NA,TRBV2,CASSRDRGTEAFF,TGTGCCAGCAGTAGAGACAGAGGGACTGAAGCTTTCTTT
NA,17,TRBJ2-2,NA,TRBV5-1,CASSPRFGAMDTGELFF,TGCGCCAGCAGCCCCCGCTTCGGGGCCATGGACACCGGGGAGCTGTTTTTT
NA,14,TRBJ1-5,NA,TRBV7-8,CASSFSVRDQPQHF,TGTGCCAGCAGCTTTAGCGTCAGAGATCAGCCCCAGCATTTT
NA,14,TRBJ1-1,NA,TRBV6-1,CASSSGRVVTEAFF,TGTGCCAGCAGTTCCGGACGGGTGGTCACTGAAGCTTTCTTT
NA,15,TRBJ1-4,NA,TRBV5-1,CASSLVGQGDEKLFF,TGCGCCAGCAGCTTAGTTGGCCAGGGAGATGAAAAACTGTTTTTT
TRBD1,12,TRBJ1-1,NA,TRBV30,CAWRVTGQVAFF,TGTGCCTGGAGGGTGACAGGGCAGGTAGCTTTCTTT
TRBD2,14,TRBJ2-7,once,TRBV28,CASSFSGGNYEQYF,TGTGCCAGCAGTTTCAGCGGGGGAAACTACGAGCAGTACTTC
TRBD1,16,TRBJ2-2,NA,TRBV28,CASSSPLTGMGGELFF,TGTGCCAGCAGTTCCCCATTGACAGGGATGGGCGGGGAGCTGTTTTTT
NA,16,TRBJ2-6,NA,TRBV11-2,CASSLGSVPGANVLTF,TGTGCCAGCAGCTTAGGGTCGGTACCTGGGGCCAACGTCCTGACTTTC
NA,14,TRBJ1-4,NA,TRBV6-6,CASREGTAALGLLF,TGTGCCAGCAGAGAAGGGACTGCTGCTCTCGGGCTGTTATTT
NA,15,TRBJ2-2,NA,TRBV6-5,CASSRFGQSTGELFF,TGTGCCAGCAGTCGTTTTGGTCAGTCTACCGGGGAGCTGTTTTTT
TRBD1,17,TRBJ1-1,NA,TRBV2,CASRGGQLILQNTEAFF,TGTGCCAGCAGGGGGGGACAGCTAATATTACAGAACACTGAAGCTTTCTTT
NA,12,TRBJ2-7,NA,TRBV5-4,CASSLFLEEQYF,TGTGCCAGCAGCTTATTCTTAGAAGAGCAGTACTTC
NA,15,TRBJ1-5,NA,TRBV6-1,CASSEWSVVAQPQHF,TGTGCCAGCAGTGAGTGGTCAGTTGTGGCTCAGCCCCAGCATTTT
TRBD2,13,TRBJ2-7,NA,TRBV19,CASSSFRGGEQYF,TGTGCCAGTAGTTCTTTCCGGGGGGGCGAGCAGTACTTC
NA,16,TRBJ1-5,few,TRBV28,CASSLGHTGWNQPQHF,TGTGCCAGCAGTTTGGGGCACACGGGGTGGAATCAGCCCCAGCATTTT
NA,15,TRBJ2-6,NA,TRBV9,CASSVQGSGANVLTF,TGTGCCAGCAGCGTACAGGGATCTGGGGCCAACGTCCTGACTTTC
NA,16,TRBJ1-1,NA,TRBV5-1,CASSLLPGQLNTEAFF,TGCGCCAGCAGCTTGCTACCCGGACAGCTGAACACTGAAGCTTTCTTT
TRBD1,16,TRBJ1-2,NA,TRBV28,CASSFLGTAGNNGYTF,TGTGCCAGCAGTTTTCTAGGGACAGCAGGGAACAATGGCTACACCTTC